The TCR beta chain under discussion was sequenced for a study of neurological immune-mediated disorders (dated by TCRdb to between 2018 and 2020). In the study overall: Peripheral blood TCR-beta repertoires from HTLV-I-associated myelopathy (HAM/TSP) patients, multiple sclerosis patients and healthy controls were compared by UMI-based sequencing. The 95 to 120 TCR-beta libraries covered PBMC samples along with longitudinal samples, technical triplicates, and paired sorted CD4+ and CD8+ T-cell subsets. Of the 68 subjects in the cohort, about 14 were HAM/TSP patients, 34 were multiple sclerosis patients, and some 20 were healthy controls. To precisely calculate how much the frequency of each individual clone varied, libraries were sequenced in technical triplicate.

To synthesize cDNA, template-switch 5'RACE was performed with a primer carrying a 10-nucleotide random unique molecular identifier so that each TCR transcript was tagged. Every sequencing run yielded over 200 million TCR-beta sequences covering 15-18 subjects. The RNeasy kit was used to extract total RNA. Using the KAPA Real-time Library Amplification kit, TCR-beta VDJ regions were amplified with primers for the TCR constant region and the 5'RACE anchor. Sample indexes and Illumina adaptors were added in a first PCR, after which library yield was increased in a second PCR. After purification with Ampure beads, the TCR product of roughly 650 bp was size-selected on a 2% E-gel SizeSelection system. Before pooling, library quality was checked on a Bioanalyzer, concentration was measured with Qubit, and libraries were quantified with the Kapa Library Quantification kit. An Illumina HiSeq 2500 sequenced the libraries paired-end 2 x 150 bp. To increase sequence diversity, roughly 24-31% phiX was spiked into each library pool. The authors' analysis ran thus. Quality-filtered reads were processed with the UMI-based MiGEC pipeline, which removed over 75% of raw TCR sequences during error correction. IMGT germline references were used for aligning VDJ genes, and each clonotype was defined as a unique CDR3 amino acid sequence together with its V-J genes. Clonal expansion, Shannon diversity and CDR3 relatedness were evaluated with VDJtools (CalcPairwiseDistances, ClusterSamples), while phylogenetic trees were built in CLCbio workbench. Expanded clones were defined as having at least 8 unique UMIs, based on coefficient-of-variation modelling across technical triplicates. TCRdb reworked the public reads: Q25 trimming with fastp, MiXCR clone assembly, productive beta chains retained. Rows with a matching CDR3 protein are joined into one entry that keeps the most common DNA and genes. TCRdb, rather than the study authors, made the V and J calls. Here the sample has about 44,000 distinct CDR3 sequences; roughly 21% occur a single time. Of the sample, roughly 4.7% falls within the top ten clones.

This clonotype was counted many times. The antigen this receptor binds is unknown. Base qualities are not provided; no much larger clone lies one nucleotide away. In light of the paper, this sample's time point label describes: technical triplicate 3. For the unsorted PBMC libraries, 2 million PBMCs were stored in RNAlater at -80 degrees C until RNA extraction and were used to generate the libraries. Peripheral blood was subjected to Ficoll-Hypaque density gradient centrifugation to isolate PBMCs, which were then cryopreserved in liquid nitrogen. What the study reported, not specific to this receptor: Across subjects, expanded clones never shared an identical CDR3 amino acid sequence, which suggests that the TCR-beta repertoires in every group were private. The highest TCR clonal expansion was observed in HAM/TSP patients, whereas the lowest was observed in MS patients, even when compared with healthy controls.

Deletion took 5 bases off V and 14 bases off J, with a span of 13 bases between the germline ends. Counted from cysteine to phenylalanine, this CDR3 has 12 amino acids. Only CDR3 DNA is held: 36 bases, read in frame from base 1. CDR1 and CDR2, per the germline V gene, are KGHSH and LQKENI. This TCR was sampled from a man aged 55 to 70 with HTLV-1-associated myelopathy (HAM/TSP). Sequencing used PBMCs. Recombination connected TRBV18 to TRBJ1-6; a confident D gene designation cannot be given. The CDR3 amino acid sequence is: CASSGLQGTLHF. The DNA sequence is as follows: TGTGCCAGCTCAGGACTCCAAGGGACCCTCCACTTT.